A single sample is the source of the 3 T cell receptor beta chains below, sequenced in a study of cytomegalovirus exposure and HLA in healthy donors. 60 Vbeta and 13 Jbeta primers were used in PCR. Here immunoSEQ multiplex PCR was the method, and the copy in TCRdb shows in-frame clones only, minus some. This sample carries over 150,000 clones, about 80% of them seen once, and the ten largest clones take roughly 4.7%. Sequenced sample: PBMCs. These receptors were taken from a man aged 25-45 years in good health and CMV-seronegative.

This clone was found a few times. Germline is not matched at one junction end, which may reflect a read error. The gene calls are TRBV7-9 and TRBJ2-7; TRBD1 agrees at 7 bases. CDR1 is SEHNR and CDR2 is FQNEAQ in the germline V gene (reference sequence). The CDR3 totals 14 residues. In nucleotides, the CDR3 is TGTTCCAGCAGCCCCGGGACAGTCTCCTTCGGGCAGTACTTC. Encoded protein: CSSSPGTVSFGQYF. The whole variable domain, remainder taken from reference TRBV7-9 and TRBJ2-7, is DTGVSQNPRHKITKRGQNVTFRCDPISEHNRLYWYRQTLGQGPEFLTYFQNEAQLEKSRLLSDRFSAERPKGSFSTLEIQRTEQGDSAMYLCSSSPGTVSFGQYFGPGTRLTVT.

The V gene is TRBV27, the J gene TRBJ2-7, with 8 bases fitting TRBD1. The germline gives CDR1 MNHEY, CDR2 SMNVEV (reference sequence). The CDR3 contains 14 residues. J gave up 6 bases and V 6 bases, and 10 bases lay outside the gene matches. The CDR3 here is CASRSQDRGPEQYF. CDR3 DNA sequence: TGTGCCAGCAGATCCCAAGACAGGGGACCCGAGCAGTACTTC.

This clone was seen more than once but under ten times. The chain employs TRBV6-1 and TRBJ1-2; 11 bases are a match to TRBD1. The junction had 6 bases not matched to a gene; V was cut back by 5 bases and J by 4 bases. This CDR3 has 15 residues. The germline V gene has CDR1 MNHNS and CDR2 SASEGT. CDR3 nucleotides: TGTGCCAGCAGTCCTGGACAGGGGGCTGGCTATGGCTACACCTTC. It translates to CASSPGQGAGYGYTF.